This TCR beta chain emerged from a study of T cells in localized non-small cell lung cancer (TCRdb year 2020). Regarding the study in general: The study examined T cell repertoires in approximately 240 patients with early-stage NSCLC and compared tumors with uninvolved tumor-adjacent lungs. NSCLC patients had a mean age of approximately 66 years, and approximately 140 were male and about a hundred female. The cohort consisted of around 250 treatment-naive NSCLC patients whose localized lung tumors had been resected. Overall study results and their limits: Because multi-region tumor sequencing was not performed, intratumor heterogeneity could not be ruled out. Uninvolved tumor-adjacent lung showed the highest T cell clonality, higher than tumor, which suggests more focused antigenic responses in the uninvolved tumor-adjacent lung. Longer overall survival was associated with higher blood T cell density, whereas shorter survival was associated with higher adjacent-lung clonality. A median of roughly 56 of the top 100 tumor clones were detected in paired uninvolved adjacent lung, and around 30 of these tumor clones were also found among the top 100 clones of the paired uninvolved adjacent lung. Since the design was exploratory, TCR variables were selected using unadjusted p-values with no false-discovery rate correction.

The immunoSEQ Assay was used to sequence TCR beta CDR3 regions from DNA. The paper's processing steps were these. To compute T cell density, TCR beta template counts were normalized to usable DNA, which was estimated by amplifying housekeeping genes. Richness was estimated with the preseqR package, extrapolating to 400,000 templates for PBMC samples and 120,000 templates for tissue samples. Clonality was taken to be one minus Pielou's evenness. Differential abundance testing on productive amino-acid clonotypes, with a minimum total count of 5 and an alpha of 0.1, was used to identify tissue-enriched TCRs. Repertoire overlap between compartments was quantified with the Jaccard Index and Morisita Overlap Index. GLIPH grouped TCR beta CDR3s together with public tetramer-defined viral CDR3s, and a viral motif had to include at least three viral sequences and also show V-gene enrichment. TCRdb stores this immuneACCESS table with in-frame sequences only. Part of the clones is absent; in the studies checked, under half of the shortfall reflects unresolved V genes, and no reason is known for the rest. V and J calls and clone size follow that table, whereas D and trimming were derived from the DNA. Across this sample there are approximately 70,000 clones, with roughly nine tenths seen only once. The ten most abundant clones make up 21% of the sample.

At the junction V is shortened by 2 bases and J by 8 bases, with 10 bases in between. There are 13 amino acids in the CDR3, from cysteine to phenylalanine inclusive. CDR3 DNA only is kept here, 39 bases in frame from base 1. Per the germline V gene (reference sequence), LNHDA is the CDR1 and SQIVND is the CDR2. This clone occurred once. Its antigen remains undetermined. Base qualities are not recorded, but no much larger clone differs from it by a single base. At diagnosis, tumor, uninvolved tumor-adjacent lung and peripheral blood were collected and then preserved as a mix of FFPE and fresh-frozen material. Blood samples were analyzed as peripheral blood mononuclear cells for TCR repertoire profiling.

This chain is built from TRBV19 and TRBJ2-1; a confident D gene designation cannot be given. Source: peripheral blood, taken before any cancer treatment. The clonotype comes from a male donor at least 60 years old with stage III squamous cell lung carcinoma. The CDR3 has the sequence CASSIRAGDEQFF. The nucleotide sequence is given as TGTGCCAGTAGTATACGGGCCGGCGATGAGCAGTTCTTC.